This TCR beta chain was found in a study of blood T cells in healthy people across ages. Investigators took approximately 10 milliliters of peripheral blood from every donor. A second PCR of roughly 7 to 11 cycles used a sample-barcoded 5' primer and a J-beta primer mix. TCRdb recomputed calls from the 5' RACE reads with MiXCR, one row per CDR3 protein. The data contain roughly 1.9 million distinct CDR3 sequences, about two fifths of them singletons. The germline CDR1 and CDR2 sequences are LGHDT and YNNKEL (reference sequence). The CDR3 totals 17 residues. Comment on this clonotype: A junction boundary mismatches the germline segment, possibly from a read error.

The TCR comes from a human donor in good health. This chain joins TRBV3-1 and TRBJ2-5, with D perhaps matching TRBD2 (5 bases). Input material: blood. CDR3 nucleotides: TGTGCCTGCAGCCATAGCCCCCCGGGGAGCGCCGGGGAGACCCAGTACTTC. This gives the protein CACSHSPPGSAGETQYF.